The 4 T cell receptor beta chains reported below all come from one sample, sequenced in a study of human T cells and chemical hapten exposure. Each CDR3 protein gets one entry after TCRdb re-called the RACE reads with MiXCR. The sample lists tens of thousands of distinct CDR3 sequences; about 10% were seen once. The time point here: patch test 1, 2 weeks after DPC sensitization. Treatment here: therapeutic diphenylcyclopropenone sensitization with weekly scalp DPC. The sequences come from whole blood, collected in connection with sensitization to the hapten diphenylcyclopropenone (DPC). The receptor set was obtained from a woman aged 45-65 years with alopecia areata. Some clones in this sample may be carry-over from other donors' samples.

This clonotype has a handful of counts. The gene calls are TRBV27 and TRBJ2-7, with D possibly being TRBD2 (6 bases). Germline CDR1 is MNHEY and CDR2 is SMNVEV (reference sequence). The CDR3 is 13 amino acids. With 1 base removed from V and 5 bases from J, the gap between germline ends came to 9 bases. The CDR3 region has the DNA TGTGCCAGCAGTTTATTCGGAGGGGACGAGCAGTACTTC. Translating gives CASSLFGGDEQYF.

In its sample, this clonotype was seen many times. The V gene is TRBV14, the J gene TRBJ2-5; 7 positions agree with TRBD2. V was clipped by 1 base and J by 1 base; unmatched bases: 6. The CDR3 contains 16 residues. Germline V gene data show CDR1 as SGHDN and CDR2 as FVKESK. CDR3 sequence: CASSQVGGGFQETQYF. The CDR3 region has the DNA TGTGCCAGCAGCCAAGTTGGCGGGGGATTCCAAGAGACCCAGTACTTC.

This clonotype appeared many times. The chain is built from TRBV6-5 and TRBJ1-1; no reliable D call. The CDR3 sequence is 13 residues long. Between the trimmed V and J ends, which lost 7 bases and 0 bases, there was a span of 9 bases. From germline, CDR1 is MNHEY and CDR2 SVGAGI. The CDR3 is CASTLRLNTEAFF. The CDR3 nucleotides are TGTGCCAGCACTCTCCGCTTGAACACTGAAGCTTTCTTT.

At least ten counts were recorded for this clonotype. The chain links TRBV18 to TRBJ1-3; the D gene is possibly TRBD1 (5 bases). The CDR3 has 14 amino acids. The germline CDR1 and CDR2 sequences are KGHSH and LQKENI. V was trimmed by 1 base and J by 4 bases, leaving 8 bases between them. CDR3 DNA sequence: TGTGCCAGCTCACCACAAGGGGACGGAAACACCATATATTTT. As protein: CASSPQGDGNTIYF.